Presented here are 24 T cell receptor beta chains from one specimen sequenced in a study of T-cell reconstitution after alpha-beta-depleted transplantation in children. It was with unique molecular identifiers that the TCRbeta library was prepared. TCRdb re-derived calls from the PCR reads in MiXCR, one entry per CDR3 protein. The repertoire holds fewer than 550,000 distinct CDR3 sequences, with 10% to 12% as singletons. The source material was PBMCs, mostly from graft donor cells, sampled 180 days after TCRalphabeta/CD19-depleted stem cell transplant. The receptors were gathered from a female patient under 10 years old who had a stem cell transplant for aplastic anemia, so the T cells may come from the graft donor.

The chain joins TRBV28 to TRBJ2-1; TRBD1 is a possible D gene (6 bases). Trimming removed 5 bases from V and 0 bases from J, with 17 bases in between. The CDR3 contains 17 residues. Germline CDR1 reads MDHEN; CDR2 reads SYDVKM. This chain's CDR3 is CASSAEHGQSSYNEQFF. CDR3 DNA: TGTGCCAGCAGTGCCGAGCACGGACAGAGCTCCTACAATGAGCAGTTCTTC.

The CDR3 loop is CATSRRIAGAAGELFF. The CDR3 DNA follows: TGTGCCACCAGCAGGCGAATAGCGGGAGCGGCCGGGGAGCTGTTTTTT. This sequence joins TRBV15 and TRBJ2-2; 9 bases align to TRBD2. The CDR3 is 16 amino acids. Germline lookup yields CDR1 LNHNV and CDR2 YYDKDF (reference sequence). The J segment lost 6 bases and the V segment lost 3 bases, leaving 8 bases of the junction unmatched. The whole variable domain, remainder taken from reference TRBV15 and TRBJ2-2, is DAMVIQNPRYQVTQFGKPVTLSCSQTLNHNVMYWYQQKSSQAPKLLFHYYDKDFNNEADTPDNFQSRRPNTSFCFLDIRSPGLGDTAMYLCATSRRIAGAAGELFFGEGSRLTVL.

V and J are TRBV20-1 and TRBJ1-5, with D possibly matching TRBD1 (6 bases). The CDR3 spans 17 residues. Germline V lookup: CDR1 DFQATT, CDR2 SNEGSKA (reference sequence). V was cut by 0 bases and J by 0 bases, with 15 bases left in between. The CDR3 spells CSARDTGYTYSNQPQHF. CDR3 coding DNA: TGCAGTGCTAGAGATACAGGGTATACCTATAGCAATCAGCCCCAGCATTTT.

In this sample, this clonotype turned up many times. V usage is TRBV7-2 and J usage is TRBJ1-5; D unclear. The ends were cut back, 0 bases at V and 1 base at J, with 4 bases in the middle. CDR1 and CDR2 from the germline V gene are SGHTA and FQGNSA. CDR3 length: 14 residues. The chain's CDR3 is CASSLALSNQPQHF. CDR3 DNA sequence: TGTGCCAGCAGCTTAGCGTTGAGCAATCAGCCCCAGCATTTT. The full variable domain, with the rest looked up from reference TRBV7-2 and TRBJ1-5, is GAGVSQSPSNKVTEKGKDVELRCDPISGHTALYWYRQSLGQGLEFLIYFQGNSAPDKSGLPSDRFSAERTGGSVSTLTIQRTQQEDSAVYLCASSLALSNQPQHFGDGTRLSIL.

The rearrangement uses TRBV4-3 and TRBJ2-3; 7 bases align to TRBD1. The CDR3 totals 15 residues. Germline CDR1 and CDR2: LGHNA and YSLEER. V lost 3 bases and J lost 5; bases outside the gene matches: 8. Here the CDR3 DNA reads TGCGCCAGCAGCCATGACCGACAGGGCTTAGATACGCAGTATTTT. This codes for CASSHDRQGLDTQYF.

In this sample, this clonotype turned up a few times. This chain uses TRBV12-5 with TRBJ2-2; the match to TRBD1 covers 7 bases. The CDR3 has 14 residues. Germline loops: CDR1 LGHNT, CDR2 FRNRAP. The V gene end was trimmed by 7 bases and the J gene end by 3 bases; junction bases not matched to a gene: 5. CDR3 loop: CASAAQGYTGELFF. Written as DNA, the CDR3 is TGTGCTAGTGCCGCACAGGGGTACACCGGGGAGCTGTTTTTT.

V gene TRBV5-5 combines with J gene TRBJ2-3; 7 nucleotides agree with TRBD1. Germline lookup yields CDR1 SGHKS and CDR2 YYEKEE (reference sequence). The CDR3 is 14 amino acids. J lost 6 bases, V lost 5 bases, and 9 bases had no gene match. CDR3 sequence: CASRETGYGDTQYF. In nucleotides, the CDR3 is TGTGCCAGCAGGGAGACAGGGTATGGGGATACGCAGTATTTT.

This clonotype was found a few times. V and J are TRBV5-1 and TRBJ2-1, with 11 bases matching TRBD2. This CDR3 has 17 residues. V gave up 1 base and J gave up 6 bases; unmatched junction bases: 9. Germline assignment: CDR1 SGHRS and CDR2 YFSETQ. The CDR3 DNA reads TGCGCCAGCAGCTTGCCAACCACTAGCGGGAGTGCCAATGAGCAGTTCTTC. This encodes CASSLPTTSGSANEQFF.

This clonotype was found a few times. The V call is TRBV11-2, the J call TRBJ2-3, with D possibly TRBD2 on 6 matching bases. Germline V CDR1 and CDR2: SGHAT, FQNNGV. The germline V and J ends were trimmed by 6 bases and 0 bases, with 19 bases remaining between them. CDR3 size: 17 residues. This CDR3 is CASRKGSHGTSTDTQYF. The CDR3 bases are TGTGCCAGCAGGAAGGGGTCTCACGGGACTAGCACAGATACGCAGTATTTT.

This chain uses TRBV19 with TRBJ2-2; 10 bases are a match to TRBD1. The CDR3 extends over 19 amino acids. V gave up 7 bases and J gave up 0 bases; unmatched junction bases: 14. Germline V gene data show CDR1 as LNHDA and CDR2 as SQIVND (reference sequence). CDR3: CASIRSGTGDWPNTGELFF. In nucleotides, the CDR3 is TGTGCCAGTATTCGGTCCGGGACAGGGGATTGGCCGAACACCGGGGAGCTGTTTTTT.

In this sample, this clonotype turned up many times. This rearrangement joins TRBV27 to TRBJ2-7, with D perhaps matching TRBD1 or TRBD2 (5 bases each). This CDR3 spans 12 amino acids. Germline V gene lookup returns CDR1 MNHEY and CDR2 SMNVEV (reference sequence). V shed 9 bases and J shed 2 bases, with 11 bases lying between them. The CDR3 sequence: CARPEGPYEQYF. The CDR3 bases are TGTGCCAGGCCAGAGGGGCCCTACGAGCAGTACTTC.

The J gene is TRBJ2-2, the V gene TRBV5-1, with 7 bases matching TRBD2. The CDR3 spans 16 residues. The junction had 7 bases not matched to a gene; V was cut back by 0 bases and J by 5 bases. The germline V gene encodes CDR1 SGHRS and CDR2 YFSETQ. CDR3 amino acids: CASSLDGGSSTGELFF. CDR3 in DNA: TGCGCCAGCAGCTTGGACGGCGGGAGTTCGACCGGGGAGCTGTTTTTT.

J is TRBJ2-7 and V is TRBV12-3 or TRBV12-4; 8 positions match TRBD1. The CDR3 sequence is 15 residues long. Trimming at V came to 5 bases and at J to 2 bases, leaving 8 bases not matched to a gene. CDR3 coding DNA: TGTGCCAGCAGTACCGGGACAGGATTTACCTACGAGCAGTACTTC. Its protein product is CASSTGTGFTYEQYF.

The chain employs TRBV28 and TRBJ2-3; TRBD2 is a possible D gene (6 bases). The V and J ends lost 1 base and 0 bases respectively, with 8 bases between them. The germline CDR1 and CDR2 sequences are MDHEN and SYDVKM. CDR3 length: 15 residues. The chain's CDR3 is CASSLSGVSTDTQYF. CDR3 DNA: TGTGCCAGCAGTTTATCGGGGGTGAGCACAGATACGCAGTATTTT.

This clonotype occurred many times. CDR3 loop: CASSPRAGGPDTGELFF. For the CDR3, the DNA is TGTGCCAGCAGCCCCCGAGCGGGAGGGCCGGACACCGGGGAGCTGTTTTTT. The chain is built from TRBV7-2 and TRBJ2-2; the match to TRBD2 covers 10 bases. Germline CDR1 and CDR2: SGHTA and FQGNSA. With V trimmed by 5 bases and J by 3 bases, 9 bases remained unmatched. The CDR3 spans 17 residues.

This CDR3 is CASSQAPPQNSYNEQFF. In DNA form, the CDR3 reads TGCGCCAGCAGCCAAGCTCCACCCCAGAACTCCTACAATGAGCAGTTCTTC. The rearrangement links TRBV4-3 to TRBJ2-1; no firm D call. V was pared by 1 base and J by 0 bases, with 13 bases between. Germline-derived CDR1 and CDR2 are LGHNA and YSLEER. This CDR3 spans 17 amino acids.

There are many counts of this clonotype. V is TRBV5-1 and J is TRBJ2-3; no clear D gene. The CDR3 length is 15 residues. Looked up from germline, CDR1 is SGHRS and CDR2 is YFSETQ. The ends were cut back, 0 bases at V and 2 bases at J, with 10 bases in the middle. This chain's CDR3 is CASSLARIDTDTQYF. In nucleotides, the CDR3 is TGCGCCAGCAGCTTGGCCCGGATCGACACAGATACGCAGTATTTT.

CDR3 bases: TGTGCCAGCAGCCAACAGGGGACCTTAAACACCGGGGAGCTGTTTTTT. Translated: CASSQQGTLNTGELFF. The chain combines TRBV6-1 with TRBJ2-2, with 7 positions matching TRBD1. V shed 6 bases and J 2 bases; nucleotides not matched to a gene: 9. From germline, CDR1 is MNHNS and CDR2 SASEGT. The CDR3 has 16 residues.

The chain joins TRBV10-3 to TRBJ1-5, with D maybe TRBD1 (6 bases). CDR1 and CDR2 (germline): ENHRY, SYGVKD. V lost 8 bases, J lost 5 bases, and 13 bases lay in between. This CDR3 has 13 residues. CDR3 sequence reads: CAIGTLGDQPQHF. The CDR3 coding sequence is TGTGCCATCGGGACACTGGGAGATCAGCCCCAGCATTTT.

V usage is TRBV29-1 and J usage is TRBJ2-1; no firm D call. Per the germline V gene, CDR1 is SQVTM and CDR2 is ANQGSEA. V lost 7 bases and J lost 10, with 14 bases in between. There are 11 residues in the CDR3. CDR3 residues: CSGAIAGEQFF. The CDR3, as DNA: TGCAGCGGGGCCATAGCCGGCGAGCAGTTCTTC.

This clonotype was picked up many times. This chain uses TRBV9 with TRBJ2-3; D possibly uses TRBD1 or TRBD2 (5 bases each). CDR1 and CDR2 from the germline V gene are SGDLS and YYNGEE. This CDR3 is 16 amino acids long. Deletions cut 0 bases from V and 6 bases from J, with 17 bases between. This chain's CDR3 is CASSVATTLGRDTQYF. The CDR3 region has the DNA TGTGCCAGCAGCGTAGCGACTACTTTGGGGCGGGATACGCAGTATTTT.

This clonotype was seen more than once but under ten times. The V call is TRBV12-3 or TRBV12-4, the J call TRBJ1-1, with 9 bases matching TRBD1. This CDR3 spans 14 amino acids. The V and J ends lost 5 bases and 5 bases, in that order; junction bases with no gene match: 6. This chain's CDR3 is CASSGDRGETEAFF. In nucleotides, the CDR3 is TGTGCCAGCAGTGGCGACAGGGGGGAGACTGAAGCTTTCTTT.

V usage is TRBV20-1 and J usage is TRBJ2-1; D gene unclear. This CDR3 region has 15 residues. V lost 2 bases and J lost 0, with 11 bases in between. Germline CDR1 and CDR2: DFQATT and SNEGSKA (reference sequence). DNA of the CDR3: TGCAGTGCTAGAAAGTACCTAGTCTCCTACAATGAGCAGTTCTTC. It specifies CSARKYLVSYNEQFF.

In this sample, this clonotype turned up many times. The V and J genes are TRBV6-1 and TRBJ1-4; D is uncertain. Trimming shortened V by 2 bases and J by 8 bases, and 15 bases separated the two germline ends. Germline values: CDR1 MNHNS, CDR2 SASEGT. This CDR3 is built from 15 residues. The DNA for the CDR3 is TGTGCCAGCAGTGAAAGGTACCCGGCGGACGAAAAACTGTTTTTT. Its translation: CASSERYPADEKLFF.